Listed here are 32 T cell receptor beta chains from one sample, sequenced in a study of blood T cells in healthy people across ages. With a J-beta primer mix and a sample-barcoded 5' primer, a second PCR ran about 7 to 12 cycles. TCRdb re-called the 5' RACE reads through MiXCR, storing one row per CDR3 protein. Among about 930,000 distinct CDR3 sequences listed, approximately 32% were seen once. These same data were also listed under a study on T cells of mothers and their children.

Sequencing used blood. These receptors all stem from a woman aged 35 to 49 in good health.

The V and J genes are TRBV20-1 and TRBJ2-5; 9 nucleotides match TRBD2. Germline V gene lookup returns CDR1 DFQATT and CDR2 SNEGSKA (reference sequence). The junction had 13 bases not matched to a gene; V was cut back by 0 bases and J by 5 bases. This CDR3 is built from 17 residues. In nucleotides, the CDR3 is TGCAGTGCTAGAGATACTAGCGGGCTCTCAGTGGCTGAGACCCAGTACTTC. It codes for CSARDTSGLSVAETQYF.

The chain has TRBV20-1 and TRBJ2-3; TRBD2 aligns across 7 bases. Per the germline V gene, CDR1 is DFQATT and CDR2 is SNEGSKA (reference sequence). Losses at the gene ends were 6 bases for V and 2 bases for J; bases not matched to a gene: 14. The CDR3 is 16 amino acids. The CDR3 reads CSAPRGRGRITDTQYF. DNA for the CDR3: TGCAGTGCCCCACGTGGACGCGGGAGAATCACAGATACGCAGTATTTT.

This clonotype was seen repeatedly, ten times or more. The rearrangement joins TRBV4-3 to TRBJ2-5, with 9 positions matching TRBD1. There are 15 residues in the CDR3. The germline V gene encodes CDR1 LGHNA and CDR2 YSLEER. V lost 1 base and J lost 0; bases outside the gene matches: 0. The CDR3, as DNA: TGCGCCAGCAGCCAAGGGGACAGGGACCAAGAGACCCAGTACTTC. Its translation: CASSQGDRDQETQYF.

Ten or more counts support this clonotype. This sequence joins TRBV7-2 and TRBJ2-5; 10 positions agree with TRBD1. The end of the DNA aligns better with TRBJ2-7, so the J call may be wrong. Germline loops: CDR1 SGHTA, CDR2 FQGNSA. The CDR3 totals 14 residues. The CDR3 here is CASRSDRGIHEQYF. The DNA of the CDR3 is TGTGCCAGCAGATCGGACAGGGGGATCCACGAGCAGTACTTC.

The chain employs TRBV28 and TRBJ1-2; 9 bases are shared with TRBD1. This CDR3 is built from 15 residues. V lost 6 bases and J lost 8; bases outside the gene matches: 13. Germline values: CDR1 MDHEN, CDR2 SYDVKM. CDR3 sequence (DNA): TGTGCCAGCAGATCCGGGACAGGGTTTTTGAGGGGCTACACCTTC. This translates into CASRSGTGFLRGYTF.

The sample holds a few counts of this clonotype. The rearrangement links TRBV5-1 to TRBJ2-1; 7 bases align to TRBD2. Germline values: CDR1 SGHRS, CDR2 YFSETQ. The trim removed 4 bases at V and 6 bases at J, leaving 16 bases unmatched. This CDR3 has 17 amino acids. For the CDR3, the DNA is TGCGCCAGCAGCCCGGGGGTGGCGAGCGGGGTAAGCAATGAGCAGTTCTTC. Encoded protein: CASSPGVASGVSNEQFF.

This clonotype was seen just once. This may be a read error, as it is one base from a much larger clone. V and J are TRBV7-2 and TRBJ2-7, with 7 bases that match TRBD1. The germline CDR1 and CDR2 sequences are SGHTA and FQGNSA. CDR3 length: 14 residues. The chain's CDR3 is CVSSPQTGPYEQYF. The CDR3 DNA reads as TGTGTCAGCAGCCCTCAGACAGGGCCCTACGAGCAGTACTTC.

The genes are TRBV5-1 and TRBJ1-4; 7 bases line up with TRBD1. The J segment lost 5 bases and the V segment lost 3 bases, leaving 10 bases of the junction unmatched. The CDR3 covers 16 residues. Germline CDR1 is SGHRS and CDR2 is YFSETQ. The CDR3 is CASSSGPGTENEKLFF. The CDR3 DNA reads TGCGCCAGCAGCTCAGGACCCGGGACAGAGAATGAAAAACTGTTTTTT. The full variable domain, in which reference TRBV5-1 and TRBJ1-4 provide the parts outside the CDR3, is KAGVTQTPRYLIKTRGQQVTLSCSPISGHRSVSWYQQTPGQGLQFLFEYFSETQRNKGNFPGRFSGRQFSNSRSEMNVSTLELGDSALYLCASSSGPGTENEKLFFGSGTQLSVL.

The chain is built from TRBV19 and TRBJ1-2; D is perhaps TRBD1 (6 bases). CDR3 length: 15 residues. V dropped 5 bases and J dropped 0 bases, with 13 bases sitting between them. Germline V gene sequence: CDR1 LNHDA, CDR2 SQIVND (reference sequence). The CDR3 DNA sequence: TGTGCCAGTAGTGTGGACAGCTCCTCTAACTATGGCTACACCTTC. It encodes CASSVDSSSNYGYTF.

Many counts were recorded for this clonotype. The genes are TRBV11-2 and TRBJ2-7; D may be TRBD2 (5 bases). The CDR3 covers 14 residues. V was shortened by 4 bases and J by 3 bases, with 13 bases between the two germline ends. Looked up from germline, CDR1 is SGHAT and CDR2 is FQNNGV. CDR3 in amino acids: CASSSIGGYYEQYF. DNA for the CDR3: TGTGCCAGCAGCTCGATTGGAGGTTACTACGAGCAGTACTTC.

The chain links TRBV10-3 to TRBJ2-5; 9 bases are shared with TRBD1. The junction had 6 bases not matched to a gene; V was cut back by 2 bases and J by 5 bases. The CDR3 is made up of 15 amino acids. Per germline, CDR1 ENHRY and CDR2 SYGVKD. The CDR3 DNA sequence: TGTGCCATCAGTGAGACAGGGGGCCGTTGGGAGACCCAGTACTTC. It yields the protein CAISETGGRWETQYF.

The table lists this clonotype with a few counts. The chain combines TRBV29-1 with TRBJ1-1, with 8 bases fitting TRBD1. Unmatched junction bases numbered 7, after V lost 6 bases and J lost 4 bases. The CDR3 consists of 13 residues. CDR1 SQVTM and CDR2 ANQGSEA come from the germline V gene. The CDR3 spells CSVETGEFTEAFF. CDR3 nucleotides: TGCAGCGTAGAGACAGGGGAGTTCACTGAAGCTTTCTTT.

This clonotype was counted ten times or more. This chain uses TRBV28 with TRBJ2-7; D not certain. The germline V gene has CDR1 MDHEN and CDR2 SYDVKM. This CDR3 has 13 amino acids. With 7 bases removed from V and 2 bases from J, the gap between germline ends came to 12 bases. CDR3 protein: CASTESRTYEQYF. The CDR3 DNA reads TGTGCCAGCACCGAGAGTAGGACCTACGAGCAGTACTTC. The full variable domain, with the rest looked up from reference TRBV28 and TRBJ2-7, is DVKVTQSSRYLVKRTGEKVFLECVQDMDHENMFWYRQDPGLGLRLIYFSYDVKMKEKGDIPEGYSVSREKKERFSLILESASTNQTSMYLCASTESRTYEQYFGPGTRLTVT.

This clonotype was detected ten times or more. V is TRBV12-3 or TRBV12-4 and J is TRBJ1-4; 12 nucleotides line up with TRBD1. J was trimmed by 7 bases and V by 6 bases; bases with no gene match: 3. There are 14 residues in the CDR3. CDR3: CASSLGQGAEKLFF. DNA of the CDR3: TGTGCCAGCAGCTTGGGACAGGGGGCTGAAAAACTGTTTTTT.

V and J are TRBV7-6 and TRBJ2-7, with D possibly being TRBD1 (6 bases). CDR3 length: 16 residues. Trimming cost V 0 bases and J 0 bases, with 12 bases left between them. CDR1 SGHVS and CDR2 FNYEAQ come from the germline V gene. The CDR3 sequence: CASSLAVGALSYEQYF. The CDR3 DNA reads TGTGCCAGCAGCTTAGCTGTGGGGGCCCTCTCCTACGAGCAGTACTTC.

Points on this clonotype: This may be a read error, as it is one base from a much larger clone. V gene TRBV20-1 combines with J gene TRBJ2-5, with 7 bases that match TRBD1. The J call is in doubt because the DNA end fits TRBJ2-7 better. Germline loops: CDR1 DFQATT, CDR2 SNEGSKA (reference sequence). The CDR3 consists of 15 residues. The DNA for the CDR3 is TGCAGTGCTAGACACCACCCCGGGACAGTCTACGAGCAGTACTTC. Translation: CSARHHPGTVYEQYF.

About this clonotype itself: Just one base apart from a much larger clone, this may be a read error. The genes are TRBV12-3 or TRBV12-4 and TRBJ2-7; the D is unclear. The J call may be wrong; the DNA end is better matched by TRBJ2-5. The CDR3 is 12 amino acids. The CDR3 protein is CASSLFFQTQYF. CDR3 bases: TGTGCCAGCAGTTTGTTCTTCCAGACCCAGTACTTC.

This clonotype occurred a few times. The rearrangement joins TRBV5-6 to TRBJ1-2, with D possibly TRBD1 on 6 matching bases. The V gene's germline CDR1 is SGHDT and CDR2 YYEEEE. CDR3 length: 14 residues. Trimming removed 4 bases at V and 5 bases at J, with 15 bases between. For the CDR3, the DNA is TGTGCCAGCAGCCGATGGACAGACTTGTATGGCTACACCTTC. It yields the protein CASSRWTDLYGYTF.

Remarks on this clonotype: A read error may explain this, as a much larger clone is one base away. The gene calls are TRBV6-5 and TRBJ2-7, with D possibly being TRBD1 (8 bases). The CDR3 is 16 residues long. Germline loops: CDR1 MNHEY, CDR2 SVGAGI. Trimming removed 7 bases at V and 7 bases at J, with 26 bases between. CDR3 nucleotides: TGTGCCAGCACCAACAGGGGGGGGGCCCTCTACAATGAGCAGTACTTC. Translation: CASTNRGGALYNEQYF.

The chain joins TRBV6-6 to TRBJ1-1; no definite D call. Trimming took 6 bases from V and 0 from J, leaving 11 bases between them. Germline V lookup: CDR1 MNHNY, CDR2 SVGAGI (reference sequence). The CDR3 contains 14 residues. In DNA form, the CDR3 reads TGTGCCAGCAGCGTTTCGCTTTTGAACACTGAAGCTTTCTTT. This translates into CASSVSLLNTEAFF.

This clonotype appeared a few times. The chain links TRBV7-9 to TRBJ2-7, with D possibly TRBD1 on 6 matching bases. The germline gives CDR1 SEHNR, CDR2 FQNEAQ (reference sequence). The ends were cut back, 6 bases at V and 3 bases at J, with 21 bases in the middle. This CDR3 is 16 amino acids long. The CDR3 DNA follows: TGTGCCAGCAGTACTGGACAGCCCAAGGAACTCTACGAGCAGTACTTC. Protein product: CASSTGQPKELYEQYF.

This clonotype has just a few counts. The chain has TRBV5-1 and TRBJ2-7, with TRBD1 identical over 8 bases. Germline values: CDR1 SGHRS, CDR2 YFSETQ. The CDR3 runs 15 residues. Unmatched junction bases numbered 2, after V lost 0 bases and J lost 0 bases. The CDR3 DNA is TGCGCCAGCAGCTTGGGGACAGGGACCTCCTACGAGCAGTACTTC. Translated: CASSLGTGTSYEQYF.

V usage is TRBV13 and J usage is TRBJ2-7, with TRBD2 matching over 9 bases. Losses at the gene ends were 6 bases for V and 1 base for J; bases not matched to a gene: 4. CDR1 is PRHDT, CDR2 FYEKMQ, per germline (reference sequence). CDR3 length: 14 amino acids. The CDR3 DNA sequence: TGTGCCAGCAGGGCGCGGGGGGGATCCTACGAGCAGTACTTC. Protein: CASRARGGSYEQYF.

This clonotype is a singleton in its sample. One end of the junction fails to match germline, which may point to a read error. The V call is TRBV25-1, the J call TRBJ1-2, with TRBD1 identical over 11 bases. The CDR3 runs 15 residues. Per germline, CDR1 MGHDK and CDR2 SYGVNS. The CDR3 bases are TGTGTCAGCAGTGAACCCGGGACAGGGGGCTATGGCTACACCTTC. Its translation: CVSSEPGTGGYGYTF.

This clonotype occurred once. The chain combines TRBV5-6 with TRBJ2-5; a weak D match, TRBD2 (5 bases). This CDR3 has 17 amino acids. Trimming removed 4 bases at V and 5 bases at J, with 24 bases between. Germline V gene data show CDR1 as SGHDT and CDR2 as YYEEEE. The CDR3 sequence is CASSLVGRSGGVETQYF. DNA for the CDR3: TGTGCCAGCAGCCTGGTCGGCAGGTCAGGAGGTGTTGAGACCCAGTACTTC.

CDR3 in DNA: TGTGCCAGCAGTTTAGCGGCAGGGGTAAGAAGTTCACCCCTCCACTTT. Translated, it gives CASSLAAGVRSSPLHF. J is TRBJ1-6 and V is TRBV28; TRBD1 is a possible D gene (6 bases). Germline V gene sequence: CDR1 MDHEN, CDR2 SYDVKM. The ends were cut back, 2 bases at V and 9 bases at J, with 17 bases in the middle. This CDR3 contains 16 residues. Full variable domain (rest looked up from reference TRBV28 and TRBJ1-6): DVKVTQSSRYLVKRTGEKVFLECVQDMDHENMFWYRQDPGLGLRLIYFSYDVKMKEKGDIPEGYSVSREKKERFSLILESASTNQTSMYLCASSLAAGVRSSPLHFGNGTRLTVT.

In DNA form, the CDR3 reads TGCAGTGCTAGAGACAGGGGGAGGAGCTCTGGGGCCAACGTCCTGACTTTC. Translation gives CSARDRGRSSGANVLTF. The V call is TRBV20-1, the J call TRBJ2-6; possible D gene TRBD1, 7 bases. This CDR3 region has 17 residues. Germline lookup yields CDR1 DFQATT and CDR2 SNEGSKA (reference sequence). Trimming took 0 bases from V and 0 from J, leaving 12 bases between them.

This clonotype was counted many times. This sequence joins TRBV12-3 or TRBV12-4 and TRBJ1-2; D remains ambiguous. The CDR3 has 10 amino acids. The V gene lost 10 bases and the J gene lost 8 bases, with 11 bases spanning the gap. The CDR3 region has the DNA TGTGCCATAAGGGATGGGGGCTACACCTTC. This translates into CAIRDGGYTF.

The chain uses TRBV6-6 and TRBJ1-1, with a weak D call TRBD1 (5 bases). The CDR3 runs 14 residues. Trimming stripped 6 bases from V and 2 bases from J, with 13 bases between. Germline V CDR1 and CDR2: MNHNY, SVGAGI (reference sequence). The chain's CDR3 is CASRYGGENTEAFF. The CDR3 nucleotides read TGTGCCAGCAGGTATGGGGGAGAAAACACTGAAGCTTTCTTT.

This clonotype showed up many times. This chain connects TRBV10-3 to TRBJ2-7, with 8 bases matching TRBD1. The V gene's germline CDR1 is ENHRY and CDR2 SYGVKD. This CDR3 is 12 amino acids long. V was clipped by 11 bases and J by 7 bases; unmatched bases: 10. This CDR3 is CALGTGGREQYF. DNA for the CDR3: TGTGCCTTGGGGACAGGCGGCCGGGAGCAGTACTTC.

The gene calls are TRBV12-3 or TRBV12-4 and TRBJ2-7; D remains unclear. The germline V and J ends were trimmed by 3 bases and 7 bases, with 10 bases remaining between them. The CDR3 length is 12 residues. The CDR3 is CASSFSASEQYF. In nucleotides, the CDR3 is TGTGCCAGCAGTTTTTCGGCGAGTGAGCAGTACTTC.

In its sample, this clonotype was seen many times. The rearrangement uses TRBV28 and TRBJ1-2; D gene unclear. Trimming cost V 6 bases and J 5 bases, with 10 bases left between them. This CDR3 has 12 residues. CDR1 and CDR2 (germline): MDHEN, SYDVKM. The CDR3 reads CASSLTRYGYTF. In nucleotides, the CDR3 is TGTGCCAGCAGCCTGACTCGTTATGGCTACACCTTC.